This T cell receptor (beta chain) was obtained from a study of a mutant IDH1 vaccine in newly diagnosed glioma. Study in general: Vaccination started 4-6 weeks after radiotherapy alone, or with temozolomide cycles. Treated individuals were roughly 62% male and roughly 40% female, averaging roughly 43 years of age. The earlier regimen, radiotherapy, temozolomide, or both, was most often both. Study outcomes and limitations: Immune responses induced by vaccination arose in just under 95% of the patients.

Concerning this clone: Its antigen remains unknown.

The CDR3 contains 17 residues. Trimming cost V 0 bases and J 2 bases, with 17 bases left between them. The sample's time point: week 23, last vaccination. One vaccine dose held 300 ug of mutant IDH1 20-mer peptide and came with topical imiquimod. Repertoires were generated with immunoSEQ multiplex PCR, while TCRdb's copy carries only in-frame clones and drops some. Of 50,000 to 60,000 clones listed, about four fifths are singletons. This TCR was sampled from a man aged 35 to 55 with glioma. The sample in question was PBMCs, obtained from a glioma patient whose treatment included an IDH1 peptide vaccine. The genes are TRBV5-3 and TRBJ1-2; TRBD1 might be the D (5 bases). Being an ORF, TRBV5-3 has a function that is uncertain. The CDR3 sequence: CARSLVWCDGGNYGYTF. The CDR3 region has the DNA TGTGCCAGAAGCTTGGTGTGGTGCGACGGGGGGAACTATGGCTACACCTTC.